This T cell receptor (beta chain) was observed in a study of post-analysis software for immune sequencing data. This CDR3 contains 13 residues. Losses at the gene ends were 5 bases for V and 5 bases for J; bases not matched to a gene: 3. Germline-derived CDR1 and CDR2 are SGHKS and YYEKEE (reference sequence). The authors incorporated unique molecular identifiers into the TCR beta cDNA libraries. MiXCR was run by TCRdb on the PCR reads, yielding one entry per CDR3 protein. The sample consists of about 460,000 distinct CDR3 sequences, around 40% of them appearing once. With respect to this clonotype: Its antigen is not identified.

Study findings and constraints: Four or five TRBV segments, TRBV5-6, TRBV5-1 and TRBV20-1 among them, were found more frequent in patients than controls.

The sequence was obtained from a girl aged 5-17 years with multiple sclerosis. V usage is TRBV5-5 and J usage is TRBJ2-1; 8 bases align to TRBD1. Material: blood. The DNA for the CDR3 is TGTGCCAGCAGGGGACAGGTTGACAATGAGCAGTTCTTC. Its translation: CASRGQVDNEQFF.